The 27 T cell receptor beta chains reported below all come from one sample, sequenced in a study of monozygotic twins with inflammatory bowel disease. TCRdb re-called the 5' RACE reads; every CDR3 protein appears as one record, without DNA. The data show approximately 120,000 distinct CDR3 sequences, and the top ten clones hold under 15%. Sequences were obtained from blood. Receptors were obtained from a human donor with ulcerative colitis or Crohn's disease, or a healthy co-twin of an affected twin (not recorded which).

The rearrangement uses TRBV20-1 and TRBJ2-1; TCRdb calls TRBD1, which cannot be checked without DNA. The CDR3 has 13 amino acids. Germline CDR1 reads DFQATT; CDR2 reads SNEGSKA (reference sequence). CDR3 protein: CSAPDRFYNEQFF.

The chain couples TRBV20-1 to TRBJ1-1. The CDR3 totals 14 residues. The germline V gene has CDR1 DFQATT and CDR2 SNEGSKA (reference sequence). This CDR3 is CSARAITRSTEAFF.

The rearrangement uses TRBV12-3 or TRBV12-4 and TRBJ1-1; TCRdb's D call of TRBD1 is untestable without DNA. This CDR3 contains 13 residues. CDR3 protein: CASNTGIYVEAFF.

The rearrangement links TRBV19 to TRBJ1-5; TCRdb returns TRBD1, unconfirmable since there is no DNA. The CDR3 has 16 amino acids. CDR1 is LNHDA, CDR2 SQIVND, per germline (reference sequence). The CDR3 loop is CASSRNRGGGTQPQHF. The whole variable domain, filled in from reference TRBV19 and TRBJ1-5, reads DGGITQSPKYLFRKEGQNVTLSCEQNLNHDAMYWYRQDPGQGLRLIYYSQIVNDFQKGDIAEGYSVSREKKESFPLTVTSAQKNPTAFYLCASSRNRGGGTQPQHFGDGTRLSIL.

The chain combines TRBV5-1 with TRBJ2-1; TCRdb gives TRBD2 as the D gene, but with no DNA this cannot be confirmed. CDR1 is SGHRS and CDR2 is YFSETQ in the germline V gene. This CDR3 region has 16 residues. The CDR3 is CASSLFLAGGDNEQFF.

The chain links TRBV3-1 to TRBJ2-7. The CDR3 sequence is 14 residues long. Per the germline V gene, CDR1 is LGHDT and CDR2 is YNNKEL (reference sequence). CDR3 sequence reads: CASSQDTASYEQYF.

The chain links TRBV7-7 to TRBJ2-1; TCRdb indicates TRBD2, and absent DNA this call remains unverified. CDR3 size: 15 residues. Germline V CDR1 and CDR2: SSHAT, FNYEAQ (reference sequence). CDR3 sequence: CASSFRLAGDNEQFF.

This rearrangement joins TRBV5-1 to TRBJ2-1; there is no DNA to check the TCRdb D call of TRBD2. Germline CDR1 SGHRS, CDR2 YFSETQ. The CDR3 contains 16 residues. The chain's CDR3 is CASSRRGAGVDNEQFF.

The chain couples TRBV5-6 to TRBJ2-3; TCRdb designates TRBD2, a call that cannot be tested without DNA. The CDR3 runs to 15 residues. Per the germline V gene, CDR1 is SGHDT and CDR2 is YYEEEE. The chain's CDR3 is CASSLTSGDLDTQYF.

CDR3 sequence: CAAPPGEREGREQYF. J is TRBJ2-7 and V is TRBV21-1; TCRdb proposes TRBD2, but this gene call is untestable without DNA. TRBV21-1 is recorded as a pseudogene. The CDR3 extends over 15 amino acids.

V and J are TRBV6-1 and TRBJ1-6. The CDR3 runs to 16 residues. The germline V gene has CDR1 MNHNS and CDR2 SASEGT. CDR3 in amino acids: CASRVLGTAHNSPLHF.

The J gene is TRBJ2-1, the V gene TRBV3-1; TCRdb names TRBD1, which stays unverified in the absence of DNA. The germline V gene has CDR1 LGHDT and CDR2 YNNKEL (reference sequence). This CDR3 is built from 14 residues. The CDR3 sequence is CASSQAPQSDEQFF.

The CDR3 loop reads CASSLGLGGAEAFF. The rearrangement links TRBV7-9 to TRBJ1-1; TCRdb gives TRBD1 as the D gene, but with no DNA this cannot be confirmed. The CDR3 spans 14 residues. The germline CDR1 and CDR2 sequences are SEHNR and FQNEAQ (reference sequence).

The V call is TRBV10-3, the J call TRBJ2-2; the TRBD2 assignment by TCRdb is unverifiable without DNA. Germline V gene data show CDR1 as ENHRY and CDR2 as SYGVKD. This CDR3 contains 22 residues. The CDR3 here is CAISESRGLAGGFGTNTGELFF.

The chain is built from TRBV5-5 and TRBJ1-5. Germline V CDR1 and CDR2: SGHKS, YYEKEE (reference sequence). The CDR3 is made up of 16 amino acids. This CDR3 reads CASSLVSSDYNQPQHF. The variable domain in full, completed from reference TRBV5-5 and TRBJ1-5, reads DAGVTQSPTHLIKTRGQQVTLRCSPISGHKSVSWYQQVLGQGPQFIFQYYEKEERGRGNFPDRFSARQFPNYSSELNVNALLLGDSALYLCASSLVSSDYNQPQHFGDGTRLSIL.

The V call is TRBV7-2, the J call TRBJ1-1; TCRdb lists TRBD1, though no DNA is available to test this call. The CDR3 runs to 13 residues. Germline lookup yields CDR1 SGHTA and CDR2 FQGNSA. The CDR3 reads CASSTGHNTEAFF.

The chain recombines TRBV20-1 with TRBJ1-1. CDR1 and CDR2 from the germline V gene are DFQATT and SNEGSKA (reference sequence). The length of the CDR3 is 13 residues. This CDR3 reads CSARARVNTEAFF.

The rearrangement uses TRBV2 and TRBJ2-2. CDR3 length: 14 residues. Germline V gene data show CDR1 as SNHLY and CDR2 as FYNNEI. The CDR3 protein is CASSERINTGELFF.

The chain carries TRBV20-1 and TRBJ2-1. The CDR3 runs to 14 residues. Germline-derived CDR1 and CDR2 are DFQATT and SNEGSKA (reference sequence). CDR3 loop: CSARGYHSYNEQFF.

The CDR3 sequence is CAISESKTANTGELFF. This sequence joins TRBV10-3 and TRBJ2-2. The V gene's germline CDR1 is ENHRY and CDR2 SYGVKD. This CDR3 is 16 amino acids long.

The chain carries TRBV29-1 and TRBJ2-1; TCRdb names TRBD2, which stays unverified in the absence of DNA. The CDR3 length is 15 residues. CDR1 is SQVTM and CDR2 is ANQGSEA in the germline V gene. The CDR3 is CSVTSGGAEWNEQFF.

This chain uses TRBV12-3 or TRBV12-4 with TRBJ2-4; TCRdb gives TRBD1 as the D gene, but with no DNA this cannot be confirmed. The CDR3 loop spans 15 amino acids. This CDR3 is CASSSHRTEKNIQYF.

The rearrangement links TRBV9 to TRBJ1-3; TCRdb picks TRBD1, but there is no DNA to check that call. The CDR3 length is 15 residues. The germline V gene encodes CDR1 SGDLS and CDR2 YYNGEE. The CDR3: CASNQGATGGNTIYF.

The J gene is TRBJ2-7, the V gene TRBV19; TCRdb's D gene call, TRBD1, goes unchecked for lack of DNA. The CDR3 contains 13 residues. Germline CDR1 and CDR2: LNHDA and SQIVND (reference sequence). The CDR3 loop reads CASRPGVGYEQYF.

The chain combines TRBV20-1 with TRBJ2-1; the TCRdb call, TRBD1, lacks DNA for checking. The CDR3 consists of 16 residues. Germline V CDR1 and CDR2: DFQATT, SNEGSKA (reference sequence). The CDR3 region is CSARDAAGRSYNEQFF.

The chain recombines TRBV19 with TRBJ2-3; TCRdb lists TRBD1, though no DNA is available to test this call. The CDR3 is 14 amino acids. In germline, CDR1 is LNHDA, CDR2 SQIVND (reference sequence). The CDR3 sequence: CASSIGGETDTQYF.

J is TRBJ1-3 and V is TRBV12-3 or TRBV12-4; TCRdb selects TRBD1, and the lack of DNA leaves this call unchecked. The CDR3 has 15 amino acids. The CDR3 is CASSFGTGSGNTIYF.